This T cell receptor beta chain comes out of a study of T cell responses to AZD1222 COVID-19 vaccine. In the case of this clone: As yet, its antigen is unknown.

Study-wide results and caveats: Only six people who got AZD1222 tested seropositive at baseline.

In germline, CDR1 is MDHEN, CDR2 SYDVKM. Deletions cut 4 bases from V and 4 bases from J, with 13 bases between. The CDR3 loop spans 14 amino acids. Assay: immunoSEQ multiplex PCR; the TCRdb copy retains only in-frame clones and omits some. Among around 140,000 clones listed, 85% to 95% were seen once. The TCR was taken from an adult who received the AZD1222 COVID-19 vaccine. V and J are TRBV28 and TRBJ2-5, with TRBD2 as a possible D gene (7 bases). Specimen: peripheral blood, collected 28 days after the second AZD1222 dose. CDR3 sequence reads: CASSSSGGPETQYF. The CDR3 coding sequence is TGTGCCAGCAGTTCCTCGGGGGGCCCAGAGACCCAGTACTTC.